This T cell receptor (beta chain) was sequenced in a study of beta chain features in type 1 diabetes. The study, taken as a whole, reports: Reduced insertions and increased deletions marked VDJ junctions in type 1 diabetes patients. Compared with healthy donors, patients appeared to share more similar naive, central memory and regulatory TCRB repertoires. Any PCR bias toward short templates would affect both groups alike. Whether HLA type influences TCRB rearrangement remained unresolved here.

The CDR3 has 15 amino acids. Germline V gene sequence: CDR1 KGHSH, CDR2 LQKENI. The V end lost 3 bases, the J end lost 6 bases, and 18 bases lay between the germline ends. As to this clone: Antigen unknown.

Expressed TCRB transcripts were sequenced after all isolated RNA was converted to cDNA. Here immunoSEQ multiplex PCR was the method, and the copy in TCRdb shows in-frame clones only, minus some. The sample carries under 950,000 clones, roughly 16% recorded once. Sequences were obtained from naive CD4+ T cells from blood. This clonotype was obtained from a woman aged 18-29 years in good health. The genes are TRBV18 and TRBJ2-7; D perhaps matches TRBD1 (7 bases). The CDR3 sequence is CASSPQGGRSGEQYF. CDR3 sequence (DNA): TGTGCCAGCTCACCCCAGGGGGGACGGAGTGGCGAGCAGTACTTC.